This TCR beta chain was found in a study of regulatory T cells in long-lasting Graves disease. Study-wide background: Graves' patients with a new diagnosis had received antithyroid drugs under 3 months. Study-wide results and limits: Persistent disease preferred TRBV28, TRBJ1-2 and TRBJ2-5.

Through Arm-PCR of CDR3 regions and iRepertoire HTBI primers, TCR beta libraries were built. TCRdb re-called the multiplex PCR reads with MiXCR, one entry per CDR3 protein. The sample yields about 310,000 distinct CDR3 sequences, over 15% seen once. This clonotype has a count of ten or more. The target antigen is unknown. Indicated time point: newly diagnosed GD, antithyroid drugs for less than 3 months. PBMC RNA served as the TCR library source. All patients originated from an endocrinology department located in Xi'an, China. Trimming took 5 bases from V and 0 from J; bases not matched to a gene: 18. CDR1 and CDR2 (germline): MGHDK, SYGVNS. The CDR3 extends over 22 amino acids.

This specimen consisted of peripheral blood mononuclear cells (PBMCs), obtained at new diagnosis, from a patient treated with antithyroid drugs. The chain employs TRBV25-1 and TRBJ2-3; TRBD2 matches at 15 bases. This TCR was sampled from a female donor with Graves disease. The CDR3 sequence: CASSQKPGRTSGRGPSTDTQYF. The CDR3 bases are TGTGCCAGCAGTCAAAAACCAGGAAGGACTAGCGGGAGGGGCCCCAGCACAGATACGCAGTATTTT.